The present TCR beta chain was sequenced within a study of T cell repertoires in cytomegalovirus infection. As concerns this clonotype: No antigen is known for it.

Trimming cost V 8 bases and J 2 bases, with 7 bases left between them. The CDR3 loop spans 11 amino acids. The V gene's germline CDR1 is SGHTA and CDR2 FQGNSA. TCRdb called the reads again in MiXCR, with one record for every CDR3 protein. The table shows hundreds of thousands of distinct CDR3 sequences, with around 30% occurring only once. This sequence was found in a human donor in good health (CMV status not recorded). Some clones in this sample may be carry-over from other donors' samples. The sample was cultured PBMCs, taken from culture after CMV antigen stimulation. The V call is TRBV7-2, the J call TRBJ2-7; D is uncertain. CDR3 DNA: TGTGCCAGCGCGACGGCCTACGAGCAGTACTTC. It translates to CASATAYEQYF.